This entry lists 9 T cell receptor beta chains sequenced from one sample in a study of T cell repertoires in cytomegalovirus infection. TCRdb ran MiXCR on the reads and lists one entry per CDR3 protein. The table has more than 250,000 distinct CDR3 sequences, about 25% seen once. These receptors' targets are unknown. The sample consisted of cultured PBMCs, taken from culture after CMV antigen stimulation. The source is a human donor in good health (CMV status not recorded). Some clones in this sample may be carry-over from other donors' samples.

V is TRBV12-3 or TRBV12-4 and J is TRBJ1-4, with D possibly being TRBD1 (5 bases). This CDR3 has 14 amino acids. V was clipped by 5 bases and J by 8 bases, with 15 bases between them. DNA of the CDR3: TGTGCCAGCAGTCCAGGGTGGGCGGGAGAAAAACTGTTTTTT. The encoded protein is CASSPGWAGEKLFF.

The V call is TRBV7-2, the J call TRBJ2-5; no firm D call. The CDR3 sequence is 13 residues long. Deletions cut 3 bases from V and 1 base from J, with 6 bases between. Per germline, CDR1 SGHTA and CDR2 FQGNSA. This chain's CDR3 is CASSFAFQETQYF. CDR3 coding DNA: TGTGCCAGCAGCTTCGCCTTCCAAGAGACCCAGTACTTC.

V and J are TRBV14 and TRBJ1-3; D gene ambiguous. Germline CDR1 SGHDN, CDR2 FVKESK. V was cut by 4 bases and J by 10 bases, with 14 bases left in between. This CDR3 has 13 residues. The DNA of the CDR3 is TGTGCCAGCAGCCCCCATTACGGCGGGACCATATATTTT. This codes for CASSPHYGGTIYF. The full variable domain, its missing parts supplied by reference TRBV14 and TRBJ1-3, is EAGVTQFPSHSVIEKGQTVTLRCDPISGHDNLYWYRRVMGKEIKFLLHFVKESKQDESGMPNNRFLAERTGGTYSTLKVQPAELEDSGVYFCASSPHYGGTIYFGEGSWLTVV.

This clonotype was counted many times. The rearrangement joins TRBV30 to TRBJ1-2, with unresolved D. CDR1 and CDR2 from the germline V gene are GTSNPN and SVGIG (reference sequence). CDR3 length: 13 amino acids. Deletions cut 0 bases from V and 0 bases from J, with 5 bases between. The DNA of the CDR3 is TGTGCCTGGAGTGTCGAAGCTAACTATGGCTACACCTTC. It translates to CAWSVEANYGYTF.

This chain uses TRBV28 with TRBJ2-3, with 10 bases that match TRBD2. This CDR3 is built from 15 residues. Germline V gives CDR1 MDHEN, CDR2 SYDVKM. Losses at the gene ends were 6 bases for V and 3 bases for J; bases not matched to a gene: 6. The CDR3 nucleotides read TGTGCCAGCAGCGAAACTAGCGGGATTACAGATACGCAGTATTTT. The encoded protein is CASSETSGITDTQYF.

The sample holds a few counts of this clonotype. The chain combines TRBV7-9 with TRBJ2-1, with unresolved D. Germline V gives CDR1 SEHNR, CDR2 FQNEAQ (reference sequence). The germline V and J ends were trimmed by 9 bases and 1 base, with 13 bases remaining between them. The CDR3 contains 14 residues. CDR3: CASSPVTSYNEQFF. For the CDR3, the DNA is TGTGCCAGTTCCCCAGTAACATCCTACAATGAGCAGTTCTTC.

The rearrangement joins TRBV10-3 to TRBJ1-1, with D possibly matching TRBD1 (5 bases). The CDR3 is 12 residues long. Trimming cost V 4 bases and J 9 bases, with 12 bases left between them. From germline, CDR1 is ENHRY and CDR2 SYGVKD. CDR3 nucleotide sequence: TGTGCCATCAGTGGGGGGAACGTCAAAGCTTTCTTT. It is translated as CAISGGNVKAFF.

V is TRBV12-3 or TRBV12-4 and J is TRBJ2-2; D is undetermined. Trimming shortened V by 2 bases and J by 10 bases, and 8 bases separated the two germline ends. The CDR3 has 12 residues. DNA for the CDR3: TGTGCCAGCAGTTTAATCCTAGTGGAGCTGTTTTTT. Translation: CASSLILVELFF.

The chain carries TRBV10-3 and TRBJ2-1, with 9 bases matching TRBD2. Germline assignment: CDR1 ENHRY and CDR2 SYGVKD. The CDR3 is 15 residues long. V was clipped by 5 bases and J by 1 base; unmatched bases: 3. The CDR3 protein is CAISPAGGSYNEQFF. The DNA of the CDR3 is TGTGCCATCAGTCCGGCGGGAGGGTCCTACAATGAGCAGTTCTTC.